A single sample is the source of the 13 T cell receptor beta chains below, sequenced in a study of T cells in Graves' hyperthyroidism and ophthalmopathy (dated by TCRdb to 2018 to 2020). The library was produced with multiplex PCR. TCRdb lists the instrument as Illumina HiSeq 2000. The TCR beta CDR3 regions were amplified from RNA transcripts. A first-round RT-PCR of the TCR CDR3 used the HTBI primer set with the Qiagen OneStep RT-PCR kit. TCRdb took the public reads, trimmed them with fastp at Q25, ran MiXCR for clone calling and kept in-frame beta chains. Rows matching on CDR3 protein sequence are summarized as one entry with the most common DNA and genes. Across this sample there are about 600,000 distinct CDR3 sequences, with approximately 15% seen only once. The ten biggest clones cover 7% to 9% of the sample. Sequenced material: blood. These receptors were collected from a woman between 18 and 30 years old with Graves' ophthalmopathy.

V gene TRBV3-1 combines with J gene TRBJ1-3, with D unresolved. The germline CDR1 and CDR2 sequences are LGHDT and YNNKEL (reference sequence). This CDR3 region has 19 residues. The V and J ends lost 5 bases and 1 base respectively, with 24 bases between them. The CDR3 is CASSSKIIGSRYSGNTIYF. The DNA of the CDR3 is TGTGCCAGCAGCTCCAAGATTATCGGTAGCAGGTATTCTGGAAACACCATATATTTT.

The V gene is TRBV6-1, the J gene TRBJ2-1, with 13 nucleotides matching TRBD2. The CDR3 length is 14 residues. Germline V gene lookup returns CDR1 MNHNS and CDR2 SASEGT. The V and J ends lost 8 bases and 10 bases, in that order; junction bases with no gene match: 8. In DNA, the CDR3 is TGTGCCAGCGCAGCCGGGACTAGCGGGAACGAGCAGTTCTTC. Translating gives CASAAGTSGNEQFF.

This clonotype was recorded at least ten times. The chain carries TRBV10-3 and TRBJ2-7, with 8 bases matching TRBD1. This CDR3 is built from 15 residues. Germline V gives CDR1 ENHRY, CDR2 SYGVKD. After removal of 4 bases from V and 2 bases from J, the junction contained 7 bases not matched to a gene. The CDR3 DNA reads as TGTGCCATCAGTGTAGGGACAGGACAACCCTACGAGCAGTACTTC. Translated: CAISVGTGQPYEQYF.

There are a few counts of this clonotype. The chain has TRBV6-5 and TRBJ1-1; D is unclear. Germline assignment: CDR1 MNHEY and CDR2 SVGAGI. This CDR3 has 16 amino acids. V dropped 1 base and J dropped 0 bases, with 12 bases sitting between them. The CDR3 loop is CASSYFGFSVNTEAFF. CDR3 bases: TGTGCCAGCAGTTACTTCGGGTTCTCTGTGAACACTGAAGCTTTCTTT.

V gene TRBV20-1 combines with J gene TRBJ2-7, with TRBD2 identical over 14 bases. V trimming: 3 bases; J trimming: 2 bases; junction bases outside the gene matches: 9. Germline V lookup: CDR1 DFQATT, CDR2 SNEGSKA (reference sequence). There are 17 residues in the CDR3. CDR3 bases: TGCAGTGCTAGCCCCGGGACTAGCGGGAGAAGAGCCTACGAGCAGTACTTC. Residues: CSASPGTSGRRAYEQYF.

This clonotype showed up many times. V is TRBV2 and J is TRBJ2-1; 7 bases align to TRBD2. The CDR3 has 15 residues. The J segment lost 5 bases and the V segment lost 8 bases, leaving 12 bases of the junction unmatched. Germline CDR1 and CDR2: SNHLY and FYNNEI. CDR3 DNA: TGTGCCAGCCTTAAGGGCGGGAGAAAGAACAATGAGCAGTTCTTC. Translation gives CASLKGGRKNNEQFF.

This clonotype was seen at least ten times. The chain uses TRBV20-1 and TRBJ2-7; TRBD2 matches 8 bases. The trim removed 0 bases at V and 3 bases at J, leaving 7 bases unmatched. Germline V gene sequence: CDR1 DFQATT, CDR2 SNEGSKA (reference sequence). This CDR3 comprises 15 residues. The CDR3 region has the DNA TGCAGTGCTAGAGACACCCCCGGGACTAGCTACGAGCAGTACTTC. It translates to CSARDTPGTSYEQYF.

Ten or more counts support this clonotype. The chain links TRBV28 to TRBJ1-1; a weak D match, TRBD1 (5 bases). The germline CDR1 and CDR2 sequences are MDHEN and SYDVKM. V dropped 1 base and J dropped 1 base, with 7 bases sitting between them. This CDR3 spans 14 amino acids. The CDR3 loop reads CASSLYQGNTEAFF. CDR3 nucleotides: TGTGCCAGCAGTTTATATCAGGGGAACACTGAAGCTTTCTTT. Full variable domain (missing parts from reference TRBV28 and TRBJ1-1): DVKVTQSSRYLVKRTGEKVFLECVQDMDHENMFWYRQDPGLGLRLIYFSYDVKMKEKGDIPEGYSVSREKKERFSLILESASTNQTSMYLCASSLYQGNTEAFFGQGTRLTVV.

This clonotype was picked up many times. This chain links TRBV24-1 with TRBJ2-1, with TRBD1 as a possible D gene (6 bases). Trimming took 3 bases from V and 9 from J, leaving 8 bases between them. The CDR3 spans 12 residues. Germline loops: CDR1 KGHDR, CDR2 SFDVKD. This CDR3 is CATSDEGGEQFF. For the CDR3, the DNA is TGTGCCACCAGTGATGAAGGGGGTGAGCAGTTCTTC.

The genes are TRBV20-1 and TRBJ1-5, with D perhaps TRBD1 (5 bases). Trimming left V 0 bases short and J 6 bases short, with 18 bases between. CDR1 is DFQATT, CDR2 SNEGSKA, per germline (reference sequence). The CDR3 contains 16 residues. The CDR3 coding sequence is TGCAGTGCTAGAGATAGAGCGGCAGCAGGGACTCAGCCCCAGCATTTT. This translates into CSARDRAAAGTQPQHF.

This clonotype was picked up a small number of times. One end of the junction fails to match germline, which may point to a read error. The CDR3 sequence: CASSISGFAREAYNEQLF. The CDR3 DNA reads as TGTGCCAGCAGTATCTCCGGCTTCGCGCGGGAGGCCTACAATGAGCAGCTCTTC. The gene calls are TRBV27 and TRBJ2-1; 8 bases agree with TRBD2. The CDR3 is 18 residues long. Germline CDR1 is MNHEY and CDR2 is SMNVEV (reference sequence).

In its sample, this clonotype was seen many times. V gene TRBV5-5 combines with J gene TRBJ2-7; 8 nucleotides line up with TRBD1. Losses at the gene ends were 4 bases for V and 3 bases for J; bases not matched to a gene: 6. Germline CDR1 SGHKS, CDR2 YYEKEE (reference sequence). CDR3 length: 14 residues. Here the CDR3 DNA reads TGTGCCAGCAGCGCGACAGGGGTAGTCTACGAGCAGTACTTC. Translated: CASSATGVVYEQYF.

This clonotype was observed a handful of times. In DNA, the CDR3 is TGCGCCAGCAGCCAGCGACTAGCGGGAGACACAGATACGCAGTATTTT. Its translation is CASSQRLAGDTDTQYF. The chain employs TRBV4-1 and TRBJ2-3, with 12 bases lining up with TRBD2. Looked up from germline, CDR1 is MGHRA and CDR2 is YSYEKL. This CDR3 contains 16 residues. V was pared by 3 bases and J by 2 bases, with 3 bases of the junction left unmatched.